Listed here are 22 T cell receptor beta chains from one sample, sequenced in a study of vaccination and CD4 T cells after COVID-19. Antigens of these TCRs are unknown. Documented treatment: roughly nine-day PBMC culture with coronavirus spike peptide pools or control peptides (ViraFEST assay). The Oncomine TCR Beta short-read assay generated sequence data from the DNA of cultured CD4+ T cells. TCRdb itself ran the PCR reads through MiXCR, one entry per CDR3 protein. The table lists approximately 14,000 distinct CDR3 sequences, about 65% of them singletons. The source material was CD4+ T cells from blood, cultured in vitro. These receptors were taken from a human donor who had recovered from COVID-19.

This clonotype was recorded a few times. The genes are TRBV20-1 and TRBJ2-7; D might be TRBD1 (5 bases). Germline CDR1 is DFQATT and CDR2 is SNEGSKA (reference sequence). This CDR3 contains 16 residues. The V end lost 6 bases, the J end lost 0 bases, and 21 bases lay between the germline ends. The CDR3 is CSARGRGGAHSYEQYF. The DNA for the CDR3 is TGCAGTGCCCGCGGTAGGGGTGGGGCCCACTCCTACGAGCAGTACTTC.

The V call is TRBV6-1, the J call TRBJ2-5, with 8 bases lining up with TRBD2. The CDR3 length is 14 residues. The germline V gene has CDR1 MNHNS and CDR2 SASEGT. After removal of 7 bases from V and 4 bases from J, the junction contained 8 bases not matched to a gene. CDR3: CASITGGPGETQYF. For the CDR3, the DNA is TGTGCCAGCATTACGGGAGGGCCGGGAGAGACCCAGTACTTC.

The chain recombines TRBV19 with TRBJ2-7; TRBD1 matches 7 bases. V dropped 10 bases and J dropped 3; count of bases not matched to a gene: 9. This CDR3 spans 13 amino acids. Per germline, CDR1 LNHDA and CDR2 SQIVND (reference sequence). CDR3 sequence (DNA): TGTGCCACCACCAGGGCAGGGGGCTACGAGCAGTACTTC. It is translated as CATTRAGGYEQYF.

This clonotype was seen a few times. The chain uses TRBV27 and TRBJ1-2, with D possibly TRBD1 on 5 matching bases. The germline gives CDR1 MNHEY, CDR2 SMNVEV (reference sequence). CDR3 size: 14 residues. Trimming pared 4 bases from V and 7 bases from J, leaving 16 bases between. In DNA form, the CDR3 reads TGTGCCAGCAGTTCCACTTACCAGGGTTTTGGCTACACCTTC. This codes for CASSSTYQGFGYTF.

This clonotype showed up just a few times. For the CDR3, the DNA is TGCGCCAGCAGCTTGGAGGCAGGGAATTCACCCCTCCACTTT. Residues: CASSLEAGNSPLHF. The chain carries TRBV5-1 and TRBJ1-6; perhaps TRBD1 as D (5 bases). This CDR3 has 14 amino acids. Germline values: CDR1 SGHRS, CDR2 YFSETQ. The ends were cut back, 0 bases at V and 7 bases at J, with 8 bases in the middle.

J is TRBJ2-7 and V is TRBV20-1; TRBD2 matches 7 bases. This CDR3 has 14 residues. J was trimmed by 2 bases and V by 1 base; bases with no gene match: 5. The germline V gene encodes CDR1 DFQATT and CDR2 SNEGSKA (reference sequence). The chain's CDR3 is CSARGLGLAYEQYF. The CDR3 coding sequence is TGCAGTGCTAGAGGCCTTGGACTAGCCTACGAGCAGTACTTC.

V and J are TRBV24-1 and TRBJ2-3, with 11 bases fitting TRBD2. V shed 1 base, J shed 0 bases, and the junction held 2 bases outside the gene matches. This CDR3 spans 17 amino acids. Germline CDR1 and CDR2: KGHDR and SFDVKD. Here the CDR3 reads CATSDFWTSGSTDTQYF. The CDR3 DNA reads as TGTGCCACCAGTGATTTCTGGACTAGCGGGAGCACAGATACGCAGTATTTT.

This clonotype showed up just once. The chain has TRBV5-4 and TRBJ1-6; the D gene is possibly TRBD1 (5 bases). V shed 0 bases and J shed 5 bases, with 12 bases lying between them. There are 16 residues in the CDR3. The germline V gene encodes CDR1 SGHNT and CDR2 YYREEE (reference sequence). The CDR3: CASSLVSGTNNSPLHF. CDR3 nucleotide sequence: TGTGCCAGCAGCTTGGTTTCCGGGACGAATAATTCACCCCTCCACTTT.

The chain has TRBV20-1 and TRBJ1-2; D is ambiguous. Germline values: CDR1 DFQATT, CDR2 SNEGSKA (reference sequence). This CDR3 is built from 11 residues. Trimming took off 5 bases at V and 0 bases at J, with 4 bases between the two ends. The DNA for the CDR3 is TGCAGTGCTGGAGCTAACTATGGCTACACCTTC. Its translation is CSAGANYGYTF.

Here the CDR3 DNA reads TGCGCCAGCAGCTCCTCCTACACCCATAATGAAAAACTGTTTTTT. This encodes CASSSSYTHNEKLFF. This chain uses TRBV5-1 with TRBJ1-4; D gene uncertain. V lost 3 bases to trimming and J lost 4 bases, with 13 bases between them. The CDR3 runs 15 residues. Germline loops: CDR1 SGHRS, CDR2 YFSETQ.

The chain is built from TRBV19 and TRBJ1-2, with D possibly being TRBD1 (5 bases). CDR1 LNHDA and CDR2 SQIVND come from the germline V gene (reference sequence). The V end was cut by 1 base, the J end by 6 bases, with 9 bases between. This CDR3 contains 13 residues. The CDR3 DNA reads TGTGCCAGTAGTATAGCCGGGGCCCATGGCTACACCTTC. Protein sequence: CASSIAGAHGYTF.

This clonotype is medium-sized in the sample. V is TRBV6-2 or TRBV6-3 and J is TRBJ1-5, with D unresolved. The CDR3 has 15 residues. Germline lookup yields CDR1 MNHEY and CDR2 SVGEGT. Trimming removed 7 bases from V and 4 bases from J, with 17 bases in between. The CDR3 DNA sequence: TGTGCCAGCAAACCCGAAACACCGGGGAATCAGCCCCAGCATTTT. Translated, it gives CASKPETPGNQPQHF.

Here the CDR3 DNA reads TGTGCCAGCACCGGACGTGACCAAGAGACCCAGTACTTC. This encodes CASTGRDQETQYF. The chain links TRBV6-1 to TRBJ2-5; D gene unclear. V lost 7 bases and J 0 bases, leaving 9 bases between the germline ends. From germline, CDR1 is MNHNS and CDR2 SASEGT. The CDR3 is 13 residues long.

J is TRBJ1-5 and V is TRBV19, with D perhaps TRBD1 (5 bases). The germline CDR1 and CDR2 sequences are LNHDA and SQIVND (reference sequence). The CDR3 is 16 residues long. V was trimmed by 7 bases and J by 0 bases, leaving 16 bases between them. The CDR3 reads CASTLGAGLSNQPQHF. The DNA for the CDR3 is TGTGCCAGTACCCTAGGGGCGGGGCTTAGCAATCAGCCCCAGCATTTT.

The genes are TRBV4-1 and TRBJ2-7, with 8 bases identical to TRBD2. CDR1 is MGHRA and CDR2 is YSYEKL in the germline V gene. V lost 3 bases to trimming and J lost 4 bases; unmatched junction nucleotides: 8. The CDR3 is made up of 15 amino acids. CDR3 in amino acids: CASSHPAGLVYEQYF. Here the CDR3 DNA reads TGCGCCAGCAGCCATCCGGCGGGACTAGTTTACGAGCAGTACTTC.

This clonotype showed up just a few times. The chain recombines TRBV6-1 with TRBJ2-5; D possibly corresponds to TRBD2 (6 bases). In germline, CDR1 is MNHNS, CDR2 SASEGT. The CDR3 is made up of 13 amino acids. V lost 7 bases and J 6 bases, leaving 15 bases between the germline ends. The CDR3 loop is CASTPGSSQTQYF. The CDR3 nucleotides read TGTGCCAGCACCCCCGGGAGTAGTCAGACCCAGTACTTC.

The chain links TRBV15 to TRBJ2-7; 13 bases align to TRBD2. V shed 11 bases, J shed 6 bases, and the junction held 10 bases outside the gene matches. The CDR3 is 14 residues long. Germline V gene data show CDR1 as LNHNV and CDR2 as YYDKDF (reference sequence). As DNA, the CDR3 is TGTGCCCCATCAGGACTAGCGGGAGTAGCCGAGCAGTACTTC. As protein: CAPSGLAGVAEQYF.

The chain has TRBV18 and TRBJ2-5; D perhaps matches TRBD1 (6 bases). V gave up 1 base and J gave up 5 bases, with 11 bases separating them. The CDR3 contains 14 residues. The germline CDR1 and CDR2 sequences are KGHSH and LQKENI. The CDR3 reads CASSPLTGRETQYF. The CDR3 bases are TGTGCCAGCTCACCACTCACAGGGCGGGAGACCCAGTACTTC.

This clonotype showed up just a few times. The V call is TRBV5-4, the J call TRBJ2-1; 10 positions match TRBD2. The CDR3 has 16 residues. The V and J ends lost 0 bases and 10 bases, in that order; junction bases with no gene match: 10. Germline CDR1 SGHNT, CDR2 YYREEE (reference sequence). The CDR3 nucleotides are TGTGCCAGCAGCTTGGTCGGCCTAGCGGGAGTCGGCGAGCAGTTCTTC. Its translation: CASSLVGLAGVGEQFF.

In its sample, this clonotype was seen a few times. V is TRBV27 and J is TRBJ1-5; possible D gene TRBD1, 5 bases. Germline V lookup: CDR1 MNHEY, CDR2 SMNVEV (reference sequence). Deletions cut 2 bases from V and 2 bases from J, with 13 bases between. This CDR3 has 16 residues. CDR3 nucleotides: TGTGCCAGCAGTTTAGGGCAGGGACGGGGCAATCAGCCCCAGCATTTT. Translation gives CASSLGQGRGNQPQHF.

The chain recombines TRBV27 with TRBJ1-6; D call uncertain. This CDR3 has 14 residues. CDR1 is MNHEY, CDR2 SMNVEV, per germline (reference sequence). V was clipped by 3 bases and J by 6 bases, with 9 bases between them. CDR3 bases: TGTGCCAGCAGTTTCGGGATTGTTAATTCACCCCTCCACTTT. It is translated as CASSFGIVNSPLHF.

This clonotype was seen a few times. This chain links TRBV19 with TRBJ1-5; perhaps TRBD1 as D (5 bases). The ends were cut back, 7 bases at V and 0 bases at J, with 13 bases in the middle. The CDR3 contains 15 residues. Germline V CDR1 and CDR2: LNHDA, SQIVND (reference sequence). CDR3 in DNA: TGTGCCAGTACCAGGGACGGGTATAGCAATCAGCCCCAGCATTTT. Translation: CASTRDGYSNQPQHF.